These T cell receptor beta chains were read from a single sample in a study of shared clonotypes between healthy human individuals. The table came from immunoSEQ multiplex PCR; TCRdb's copy has only in-frame clones and leaves some out. The sample has 2 million to 2.5 million clones; 85% to 95% are singletons. The material sequenced was naive CD4+ T cells sorted from blood. All receptors derive from a man between 18 and 35 years old in good health. Each CDR3 is given with its conserved first and last residue. The D gene is left open where the match is weak. Clone size, where shown, is once, few, many, or a class for clones that have expanded.

clone_size d_call j_call v_call cdr3_aa
NA NA TRBJ1-1 TRBV30 CAWSAPLSTVTEAFF
NA NA TRBJ1-3 TRBV9 CANSVAGVGNTIYF
NA NA TRBJ1-4 TRBV11-2 CASSLGQLTNEKLFF
NA TRBD1 TRBJ1-2 TRBV6-1 CASSVRQGYPGYTF
NA TRBD1 TRBJ1-1 TRBV6-6 CAILGQQNTEAFF
once TRBD1 TRBJ1-5 TRBV7-2 CASSTQGNSNQPQHF
NA NA TRBJ2-7 TRBV2 CASKGSLFKPNSYEQYF
NA NA TRBJ2-5 TRBV10-3 CAISWTAQETQYF
NA NA TRBJ2-2 TRBV25-1 CASSESRDSVTGELFF
NA NA TRBJ2-7 TRBV5-1 CASSLVGTPGHEQYF
NA TRBD1 TRBJ2-7 TRBV7-2 CASSLGPTGTYEQYF
NA NA TRBJ2-3 TRBV4-3 CASSQEIIPGDTQYF
NA TRBD1 TRBJ2-7 TRBV2 CASNRDRGGEQYF
NA NA TRBJ2-5 TRBV4-3 CASSRTTDSQETQYF
NA NA TRBJ2-5 TRBV5-1 CASSLGQGGAQETQYF
NA TRBD1 TRBJ2-7 TRBV5-1 CASGTGIYEQYF
NA NA TRBJ1-5 TRBV5-1 CASSLGPRGGGNQPQHF
NA TRBD1 TRBJ1-2 TRBV6-1 CASTETGGGGYTF
NA TRBD1 TRBJ1-2 TRBV6-5 CASSIGRGRSGYTF
NA TRBD1 TRBJ2-5 TRBV29-1 CSVERQGGQTQYF
once NA TRBJ2-3 TRBV7-2 CASSLARSGTDTQYF
NA NA TRBJ2-2 TRBV7-8 CASSLQGRATGELFF
NA TRBD1 TRBJ2-7 TRBV12-5 CASGLVRTGARYF
NA NA TRBJ1-2 TRBV14 CASSQVESRGEYTF
NA NA TRBJ2-7 TRBV29-1 CSVGWRREPYEQYF
NA NA TRBJ2-7 TRBV12-2 CASRSCPSGKPYEQYF
NA NA TRBJ2-7 TRBV11-1 CASSLMPVRTSSYEQYF
NA NA TRBJ2-6 TRBV27 CASSGLTEEANVLTF
NA NA TRBJ1-1 TRBV6-1 CASSEVGLTVMNTEAFF
NA NA TRBJ2-3 TRBV5-8 CASSLGRTDTQYF
NA TRBD1 TRBJ2-2 TRBV6-1 CASSVDRGHGELFF
NA TRBD1 TRBJ1-2 TRBV5-1 CASTDRVEGYTF
NA NA TRBJ1-5 TRBV6-1 CASSTTGNLNQPQHF
NA TRBD1 TRBJ2-2 TRBV6-1 CASSDRRQGFTGELFF
NA NA TRBJ2-7 TRBV9 CASSPRGTSYEQYF
many NA TRBJ1-1 TRBV5-4 CASSSRSNTEAFF
NA TRBD2 TRBJ2-7 TRBV5-4 CASSSGGTGSSYEQYF
once NA TRBJ1-2 TRBV7-2 CASSFSGSYTF
NA NA TRBJ1-5 TRBV28 CASSPSGPSNQPQHF
NA NA TRBJ2-5 TRBV7-2 CASSLANQAGQYF
NA NA TRBJ2-7 TRBV6-6 CASSHQGRLSYEQYF
NA NA TRBJ2-7 TRBV7-2 CASSSGGNYEQYF
NA NA TRBJ1-5 TRBV19 CASSEGRNQPQHF
NA NA TRBJ2-7 TRBV7-2 CASSFFDRISSYEQYF
once NA TRBJ2-4 TRBV7-2 CASSLVGSDITKNIQYF
NA NA TRBJ2-3 TRBV6-5 CASSSGGMRADTQYF
NA NA TRBJ2-7 TRBV7-2 CASSLVGSGSSYEQYF
NA NA TRBJ2-2 TRBV7-8 CASSLNPDTKNTGELFF
NA NA TRBJ1-5 TRBV7-6 CASSSLPGLSNQPQHF
NA TRBD1 TRBJ1-4 TRBV27 CASSGTAGSEKLFF
NA NA TRBJ2-5 TRBV19 CASSIGTGKLETQYF